Below are 11 T cell receptor beta chains sequenced from a single sample in a study of cytomegalovirus exposure and HLA in healthy donors. Vbeta (60) and Jbeta (13) primers were used in the PCR. Measured with immunoSEQ multiplex PCR; TCRdb has only the in-frame clones, and not every one. Of some 95,000 clones listed, approximately 71% are singletons. Sequencing used PBMCs. Receptors were obtained from a woman younger than 30 in good health and CMV-seropositive.

This chain uses TRBV7-8 with TRBJ1-5, with D uncertain. The CDR3 length is 15 residues. V lost 2 bases and J lost 5, with 13 bases in between. Germline V gene sequence: CDR1 SGHVS, CDR2 FQNEAQ. The CDR3 protein is CASSLSLTNYQPQHF. The CDR3 nucleotides are TGTGCCAGCAGCTTAAGTCTGACAAATTATCAGCCCCAGCATTTT.

The J gene is TRBJ2-7, the V gene TRBV14; perhaps TRBD2 as D (5 bases). V lost 0 bases and J 9 bases, leaving 15 bases between the germline ends. Germline assignment: CDR1 SGHDN and CDR2 FVKESK. The CDR3 totals 14 residues. The CDR3 DNA follows: TGTGCCAGCAGCCAAGATCTCCTTCCCGCGGGGCAGTACTTC. This encodes CASSQDLLPAGQYF.

The table lists this clone with a few counts. The gene calls are TRBV6-5 and TRBJ1-2, with D perhaps matching TRBD1 (5 bases). Germline V gives CDR1 MNHEY, CDR2 SVGAGI. The CDR3 totals 15 residues. The V and J ends lost 6 bases and 4 bases respectively, with 18 bases between them. The CDR3 sequence: CASSPSGGTRYGYTF. In DNA form, the CDR3 reads TGTGCCAGCAGCCCCTCGGGGGGGACCCGCTATGGCTACACCTTC.

The rearrangement links TRBV6-1 to TRBJ2-7; the match to TRBD1 covers 7 bases. The junction had 6 bases not matched to a gene; V was cut back by 6 bases and J by 1 base. The CDR3 is 14 amino acids. Germline V CDR1 and CDR2: MNHNS, SASEGT. In nucleotides, the CDR3 is TGTGCCAGCAGCAGACAGGGTTCATCCTACGAGCAGTACTTC. It specifies CASSRQGSSYEQYF.

The genes are TRBV28 and TRBJ1-4; no firm D call. CDR3 length: 15 amino acids. Germline loops: CDR1 MDHEN, CDR2 SYDVKM. Trimming pared 6 bases from V and 3 bases from J, leaving 14 bases between. DNA for the CDR3: TGTGCCAGCAGCGCGGGGTGGGGAGCTAATGAAAAACTGTTTTTT. Its translation: CASSAGWGANEKLFF.

This clone was counted only a few times. This rearrangement joins TRBV5-6 to TRBJ2-4, with D uncertain. Per the germline V gene, CDR1 is SGHDT and CDR2 is YYEEEE. This CDR3 has 14 residues. V lost 2 bases and J 2 bases, leaving 8 bases between the germline ends. CDR3 in amino acids: CASSLSVTKNIQYF. DNA for the CDR3: TGTGCCAGCAGCTTATCGGTGACCAAAAACATTCAGTACTTC.

This chain connects TRBV25-1 to TRBJ2-1; 16 bases fit TRBD2. With V trimmed by 1 base and J by 14 bases, 11 bases remained unmatched. Germline V CDR1 and CDR2: MGHDK, SYGVNS. CDR3 length equals 17 residues. The CDR3 nucleotides read TGTGCCAGCAGTGAATCGGGGGGACTAGCGGGAGGGCCATTGAAGTTCTTC. Protein sequence: CASSESGGLAGGPLKFF.

The genes are TRBV5-1 and TRBJ2-3; 7 bases map to TRBD1. In germline, CDR1 is SGHRS, CDR2 YFSETQ. After removal of 4 bases from V and 4 bases from J, the junction contained 6 bases not matched to a gene. The CDR3 has 14 amino acids. CDR3 sequence: CASSPRGGADTQYF. The CDR3 bases are TGCGCCAGCAGCCCCAGAGGGGGCGCAGATACGCAGTATTTT.

V gene TRBV28 combines with J gene TRBJ2-3; 13 nucleotides line up with TRBD2. Per the germline V gene, CDR1 is MDHEN and CDR2 is SYDVKM. V gave up 5 bases and J gave up 0 bases; unmatched junction bases: 8. CDR3 length equals 18 residues. CDR3 nucleotide sequence: TGTGCCAGCAGTCGACTAGCGGGAGGTGTCTTTAGCACAGATACGCAGTATTTT. Amino acids: CASSRLAGGVFSTDTQYF.

In this sample, this clone turned up once. The chain has TRBV10-3 and TRBJ2-1; 8 bases map to TRBD2. Losses at the gene ends were 0 bases for V and 8 bases for J; bases not matched to a gene: 9. Germline values: CDR1 ENHRY, CDR2 SYGVKD. The CDR3 runs 16 residues. The CDR3 nucleotides are TGTGCCATCAGTGAGTCCGAATTAGCGGGAAGCGATGAGCAGTTCTTC. It encodes CAISESELAGSDEQFF.

With respect to this clone: This CDR3 is also generated by other DNA sequences in the sample. The J gene is TRBJ2-7, the V gene TRBV28; 9 bases match TRBD1. The ends lost 3 bases at V and 3 bases at J; junction bases unmatched: 3. The germline V gene encodes CDR1 MDHEN and CDR2 SYDVKM. The CDR3 is 14 residues long. CDR3: CASSLGQGSYEQYF. In DNA, the CDR3 is TGTGCCAGCAGTTTGGGACAGGGAAGCTACGAGCAGTACTTC.